What follows are 19 T cell receptor beta chains derived from one specimen sequenced in a study of T cells after yellow fever vaccination (dated 2019 in TCRdb). Read against the paper, the sample's treatment or condition label means: live attenuated yellow fever vaccine strain. The protocol used for the library was 5' RACE. Sequenced using an Illumina NovaSeq 6000. TCRdb reanalyzed the raw reads on its own, using fastp at Q25 for trimming and MiXCR for clone calling, and kept in-frame beta chains. Identical CDR3 protein sequences are pooled into one entry, listed with their most common genes and DNA. The sample has fewer than 350,000 distinct CDR3 sequences on record, around 4.4% of them singletons. The ten top clones hold 15% to 20% of the sample. Sequencing was performed on PBMCs, taken 15 days after the yellow fever booster vaccination. The receptors stem from a man in his late teens or twenties who received the YFV17D yellow fever vaccine.

This clonotype was seen only a few times. This chain links TRBV7-2 with TRBJ2-3, with 7 bases identical to TRBD2. The CDR3 is 16 amino acids. Germline trimming cut 5 bases from V and 3 bases from J; bases unmatched to any gene: 11. The germline V gene has CDR1 SGHTA and CDR2 FQGNSA. CDR3 bases: TGTGCCAGCAGCCGAAGCGGGGCTGTTGGAACAGATACGCAGTATTTT. Translated, it gives CASSRSGAVGTDTQYF.

This clonotype was seen ten or more times. This chain links TRBV28 with TRBJ2-5; D is possibly TRBD2 (5 bases). Germline V gene lookup returns CDR1 MDHEN and CDR2 SYDVKM. Trimming left V 4 bases short and J 5 bases short, with 11 bases between. The length of the CDR3 is 13 residues. In DNA, the CDR3 is TGTGCCAGCAGTTCCGGGGTCTATGAGACCCAGTACTTC. Translated, it gives CASSSGVYETQYF.

This clonotype showed up many times. The rearrangement joins TRBV18 to TRBJ1-5; a possible D gene is TRBD1 (5 bases). V lost 3 bases, J lost 0 bases, and 12 bases lay in between. Germline V gives CDR1 KGHSH, CDR2 LQKENI. The CDR3 spans 16 residues. CDR3 DNA sequence: TGTGCCAGCTCACCCCCGCGCAGGGATAGCAATCAGCCCCAGCATTTT. It yields the protein CASSPPRRDSNQPQHF.

The chain joins TRBV9 to TRBJ2-6; D perhaps matches TRBD1 (5 bases). The CDR3 contains 16 residues. In germline, CDR1 is SGDLS, CDR2 YYNGEE. V was pared by 0 bases and J by 0 bases, with 7 bases between. This CDR3 is CASSVAGASGANVLTF. The CDR3 nucleotides are TGTGCCAGCAGCGTAGCTGGGGCCTCTGGGGCCAACGTCCTGACTTTC.

This clonotype was recorded at least ten times. This chain uses TRBV7-6 with TRBJ1-1; 11 nucleotides line up with TRBD1. Germline trimming cut 1 base from V and 5 bases from J; bases unmatched to any gene: 6. The CDR3 has 16 residues. Per the germline V gene, CDR1 is SGHVS and CDR2 is FNYEAQ. In DNA form, the CDR3 reads TGTGCCAGCAGCTTAGGGTCCGGGACAGGGGGAACTGAAGCTTTCTTT. Its protein product is CASSLGSGTGGTEAFF.

This clonotype was counted a few times. J is TRBJ1-6 and V is TRBV28; unclear D gene. The V gene's germline CDR1 is MDHEN and CDR2 SYDVKM. The CDR3 is made up of 12 amino acids. V shed 5 bases and J shed 10 bases, with 9 bases lying between them. CDR3 coding DNA: TGTGCCAGCAGTCCACCCCAATCACCCCTCCACTTT. Translated: CASSPPQSPLHF.

This clonotype was observed at least ten times. This chain connects TRBV12-3 or TRBV12-4 to TRBJ1-1; D uncertain. V was cut by 6 bases and J by 0 bases, with 5 bases left in between. The CDR3 has 12 amino acids. The CDR3 nucleotides read TGTGCCAGCAGGTCGGTGAACACTGAAGCTTTCTTT. Protein product: CASRSVNTEAFF.

This clonotype appeared many times. This chain uses TRBV5-1 with TRBJ2-7; D is possibly TRBD1 (6 bases). The CDR3 is made up of 13 amino acids. V shed 4 bases and J shed 7 bases, with 15 bases lying between them. The germline V gene has CDR1 SGHRS and CDR2 YFSETQ. CDR3 loop: CASSIDQTGEQYF. The CDR3 bases are TGCGCCAGCAGCATCGATCAAACAGGGGAGCAGTACTTC.

This sequence joins TRBV7-2 and TRBJ1-2; possibly TRBD1 for D (5 bases). The CDR3 covers 13 residues. Germline-derived CDR1 and CDR2 are SGHTA and FQGNSA. Deletions cut 5 bases from V and 6 bases from J, with 13 bases between. In DNA form, the CDR3 reads TGTGCCAGCAGCCCGGCCGGGACTAATGGCTACACCTTC. Its protein is CASSPAGTNGYTF.

The V call is TRBV6-6, the J call TRBJ2-1, with D possibly called TRBD1 or TRBD2 (5 bases each). The CDR3 has 14 amino acids. Between the trimmed V and J ends, which lost 0 bases and 7 bases, there was a span of 10 bases. Germline assignment: CDR1 MNHNY and CDR2 SVGAGI (reference sequence). The DNA of the CDR3 is TGTGCCAGCAGTTACTCGCAGGGAGAAAATGAGCAGTTCTTC. Amino acid sequence: CASSYSQGENEQFF.

At least ten counts were recorded for this clonotype. The CDR3: CASSLSGASSYEQYF. The CDR3 region has the DNA TGCGCCAGCAGCTTGTCTGGGGCCAGCTCCTACGAGCAGTACTTC. This chain uses TRBV5-1 with TRBJ2-7; possibly TRBD1 for D (5 bases). The V end was cut by 1 base, the J end by 0 bases, with 11 bases between. This CDR3 is built from 15 residues. CDR1 and CDR2 (germline): SGHRS, YFSETQ.

This clonotype was seen many times. J is TRBJ2-7 and V is TRBV5-1, with a tentative D call TRBD1 (6 bases). Germline-derived CDR1 and CDR2 are SGHRS and YFSETQ. This CDR3 has 15 residues. Deletions cut 0 bases from V and 5 bases from J, with 15 bases between. CDR3 DNA sequence: TGCGCCAGCAGCTTGGTGGAGACAGGTACCGACGAGCAGTACTTC. Translated, it gives CASSLVETGTDEQYF.

This clonotype was seen at least ten times. The chain couples TRBV7-7 to TRBJ2-5; the match to TRBD1 covers 8 bases. The CDR3 length is 12 residues. V lost 5 bases to trimming and J lost 5 bases; unmatched junction nucleotides: 1. Germline V CDR1 and CDR2: SSHAT, FNYEAQ (reference sequence). The CDR3 loop reads CASSGDRETQYF. CDR3 nucleotide sequence: TGTGCCAGCAGCGGGGACAGGGAGACCCAGTACTTC.

This clonotype was counted a few times. J is TRBJ1-5 and V is TRBV4-3; D is possibly TRBD1 (6 bases). The V gene's germline CDR1 is LGHNA and CDR2 YSLEER. The CDR3 length is 14 residues. Trimming left V 0 bases short and J 6 bases short, with 9 bases between. The CDR3 protein is CASSQEGGGQPQHF. The DNA for the CDR3 is TGCGCCAGCAGCCAAGAAGGGGGGGGTCAGCCCCAGCATTTT.

There are many counts of this clonotype. The J gene is TRBJ2-3, the V gene TRBV5-1; TRBD2 matches at 10 bases. J lost 6 bases, V lost 1 base, and 5 bases had no gene match. The CDR3 has 15 amino acids. Germline V lookup: CDR1 SGHRS, CDR2 YFSETQ. The CDR3 spells CASSLTSGAGDTQYF. The DNA of the CDR3 is TGCGCCAGCAGCTTGACTAGCGGGGCGGGTGATACGCAGTATTTT.

This chain joins TRBV12-3 or TRBV12-4 and TRBJ2-1; D is possibly TRBD2 (7 bases). V gave up 3 bases and J gave up 1 base, with 19 bases separating them. The length of the CDR3 is 18 residues. This chain's CDR3 is CASSFGKGGGPSYNEQFF. In DNA form, the CDR3 reads TGTGCCAGCAGTTTTGGGAAGGGGGGGGGTCCTTCCTACAATGAGCAGTTCTTC.

This clonotype was counted many times. This chain links TRBV6-2 or TRBV6-3 with TRBJ2-6; D not resolved. Germline V gene sequence: CDR1 MNHEY, CDR2 SVGEGT. V was pared by 7 bases and J by 0 bases, with 4 bases between. This CDR3 comprises 13 residues. The CDR3 region is CASTHSGANVLTF. The CDR3, as DNA: TGTGCCAGCACCCACTCTGGGGCCAACGTCCTGACTTTC.

This clonotype was recorded many times. The chain links TRBV7-2 to TRBJ2-7; 7 bases match TRBD2. CDR1 is SGHTA, CDR2 FQGNSA, per germline. The CDR3 contains 12 residues. V lost 2 bases to trimming and J lost 6 bases; unmatched junction nucleotides: 1. In nucleotides, the CDR3 is TGTGCCAGCAGCTTATTAGCGGGCGAGCAGTACGTC. Encoded protein: CASSLLAGEQYV.

This clonotype has just a few counts. The rearrangement joins TRBV4-3 to TRBJ2-2; the D gene is possibly TRBD2 (6 bases). The V end was cut by 0 bases, the J end by 2 bases, with 16 bases between. CDR1 is LGHNA and CDR2 is YSLEER in the germline V gene. The CDR3 contains 18 residues. This CDR3 reads CASSQDHYGLTNTGELFF. In nucleotides, the CDR3 is TGCGCCAGCAGCCAAGATCATTACGGACTAACAAACACCGGGGAGCTGTTTTTT.